The T cell receptor (beta chain) under discussion was sequenced for a study of blood T cell repertoires in COVID-19. Overall study context: Spain, Italy and the United States supplied samples that represented acute and convalescent COVID-19. T cells, B-cell-depleted T cells, or PBMCs provided the cDNA or gDNA that served as material.

Sequencing was performed with immunoSEQ multiplex PCR; in TCRdb, only in-frame clones are kept and a portion is missing. In the table there are roughly 250,000 clones, about 83% of which are singletons. Trimming took 4 bases from V and 12 from J; bases not matched to a gene: 12. CDR3 length: 15 amino acids. Germline V gene sequence: CDR1 MNHEY, CDR2 SVGAGI. The clonotype was recovered from a woman aged 40 to 49 who had been exposed to COVID-19. Sequencing was carried out using PBMCs or T cells enriched from blood (not recorded which). The chain combines TRBV6-5 with TRBJ1-2, with 12 bases fitting TRBD1. CDR3 DNA sequence: TGTGCCAGCAGTTTAACTCCGGGACAGGGGGCGAGGCACACCTTC. Protein product: CASSLTPGQGARHTF.